Below are 5 T cell receptor beta chains sequenced from a single sample in a study of T cell responses to AZD1222 COVID-19 vaccine. Using immunoSEQ multiplex PCR, the repertoire was profiled, and TCRdb retains in-frame clones only, with some absent. The sample records 130,000 to 150,000 clones, about 91% being singletons. Material: peripheral blood, obtained on day 0 of AZD1222 vaccination. These receptors were collected from an adult in good health.

The V gene is TRBV7-2, the J gene TRBJ1-1; unclear D gene. The CDR3 spans 13 residues. V dropped 5 bases and J dropped 1 base, with 8 bases sitting between them. The germline V gene has CDR1 SGHTA and CDR2 FQGNSA. The CDR3 DNA reads TGTGCCAGCAGCCCAGGTCCGAACACTGAAGCTTTCTTT. Translating gives CASSPGPNTEAFF.

V is TRBV27 and J is TRBJ1-2; the match to TRBD1 covers 7 bases. The length of the CDR3 is 13 residues. V lost 6 bases to trimming and J lost 4 bases; unmatched junction nucleotides: 5. Germline V lookup: CDR1 MNHEY, CDR2 SMNVEV (reference sequence). CDR3: CASSPRGFYGYTF. The DNA of the CDR3 is TGTGCCAGCAGCCCCAGGGGGTTCTATGGCTACACCTTC.

V and J are TRBV4-1 and TRBJ2-1; the match to TRBD1 covers 11 bases. The CDR3 loop spans 16 amino acids. V shed 3 bases, J shed 6 bases, and the junction held 7 bases outside the gene matches. Germline assignment: CDR1 MGHRA and CDR2 YSYEKL. CDR3 DNA: TGCGCCAGCAGCCAGACGGGACAGGGGGTATTCAATGAGCAGTTCTTC. Translated, it gives CASSQTGQGVFNEQFF.

The chain combines TRBV19 with TRBJ2-7, with 8 bases aligning to TRBD1. Germline CDR1 and CDR2: LNHDA and SQIVND (reference sequence). The trim removed 8 bases at V and 5 bases at J, leaving 11 bases unmatched. This CDR3 region has 14 residues. The CDR3 loop reads CASRRKTGAHEQYF. The DNA of the CDR3 is TGTGCCAGTCGACGAAAGACAGGGGCCCACGAGCAGTACTTC. The variable domain in full, completed from reference TRBV19 and TRBJ2-7, reads DGGITQSPKYLFRKEGQNVTLSCEQNLNHDAMYWYRQDPGQGLRLIYYSQIVNDFQKGDIAEGYSVSREKKESFPLTVTSAQKNPTAFYLCASRRKTGAHEQYFGPGTRLTVT.

The rearrangement uses TRBV24-1 and TRBJ2-3, with D possibly matching TRBD1 (5 bases). V gave up 5 bases and J gave up 6 bases, with 11 bases separating them. This CDR3 has 13 residues. Germline V gives CDR1 KGHDR, CDR2 SFDVKD. The CDR3 region is CATSVGAVDTQYF. The CDR3 DNA follows: TGTGCCACCAGTGTTGGGGCGGTGGATACGCAGTATTTT.